These T cell receptor beta chains were read from a single sample in a study of T cell responses to AZD1222 COVID-19 vaccine. Measured with immunoSEQ multiplex PCR; TCRdb has only the in-frame clones, and not every one. The sample lists fewer than 200,000 clones, roughly nine tenths occurring once. This sample comprised peripheral blood, obtained 28 days after the second AZD1222 dose. All receptors come from an adult who received the AZD1222 COVID-19 vaccine. Each CDR3 is given with its conserved first and last residue. Each record gives: J gene, D gene, V gene, clone size, CDR3 protein, CDR3 DNA. D genes are given only for firm matches. Size tells how often a clone was seen (once, few, many) or the class of an expanded clone, and some rows leave it out.

TRBJ1-1,NA,TRBV7-9,NA,CASRVGIMNTEAFF,TGTGCCAGCAGGGTGGGTATAATGAACACTGAAGCTTTCTTT
TRBJ2-1,NA,TRBV24-1,NA,CATSDRGYEQFF,TGTGCCACCAGTGATCGGGGGTATGAGCAGTTCTTC
TRBJ1-6,NA,TRBV11-2,NA,CASSWGEGFSPLHF,TGTGCCAGCAGCTGGGGGGAGGGATTTTCACCCCTCCACTTT
TRBJ1-2,NA,TRBV30,NA,CAWSEVAEANYGYTF,TGTGCCTGGAGTGAGGTTGCAGAAGCTAACTATGGCTACACCTTC
TRBJ1-4,NA,TRBV14,NA,CASSQAGGNEKLFF,TGTGCCAGCAGCCAAGCCGGGGGGAATGAAAAACTGTTTTTT
TRBJ1-2,NA,TRBV6-5,NA,CASKSQGNYGYTF,TGTGCCAGCAAGTCACAGGGAAACTATGGCTACACCTTC
TRBJ1-2,NA,TRBV29-1,NA,CSVVSESFGYGYTF,TGCAGCGTTGTCAGTGAGTCGTTCGGCTATGGCTACACCTTC
TRBJ1-1,TRBD1,TRBV5-6,NA,CASSIRDRGFTEAFF,TGTGCCAGCAGCATCCGGGACAGGGGGTTCACTGAAGCTTTCTTT
TRBJ2-7,NA,TRBV6-2/TRBV6-3,NA,CASSPTQATFTRYEQYF,TGTGCCAGCAGCCCTACACAGGCTACGTTCACCCGCTACGAGCAGTACTTC
TRBJ2-7,NA,TRBV9,NA,CASSVTQRNYEQYF,TGTGCCAGCAGCGTAACTCAGCGGAATTACGAGCAGTACTTC
TRBJ1-2,NA,TRBV5-5,NA,CASTLGGATGYTF,TGTGCCAGCACCCTGGGGGGGGCCACTGGCTACACCTTC
TRBJ2-1,NA,TRBV5-1,NA,CASSPPNRDNEQFF,TGCGCCAGCAGCCCACCTAACCGGGACAATGAGCAGTTCTTC
TRBJ1-2,NA,TRBV30,NA,CAWSPPRVKFYGYTF,TGTGCCTGGAGTCCCCCACGGGTTAAGTTCTATGGCTACACCTTC
TRBJ1-3,NA,TRBV30,NA,CAWTAGTSGNTIYF,TGTGCCTGGACCGCAGGAACCTCTGGAAACACCATATATTTT
TRBJ2-7,NA,TRBV5-1,NA,CASSLGRGTGSGEQYF,TGCGCCAGCAGCTTGGGGAGGGGCACCGGGTCCGGCGAGCAGTACTTC
TRBJ2-7,TRBD1,TRBV9,NA,CASSLRTGAYEQYF,TGTGCCAGCAGCTTAAGGACAGGAGCCTACGAGCAGTACTTC
TRBJ2-5,TRBD2,TRBV19,NA,CASSTDGLAGGRRETQYF,TGTGCCAGTAGTACAGACGGACTAGCGGGGGGGCGGCGGGAGACCCAGTACTTC
TRBJ2-4,NA,TRBV11-1,NA,CASSPLGLAKNIQYF,TGTGCCAGCAGCCCCCTCGGGCTAGCCAAAAACATTCAGTACTTC
TRBJ2-1,NA,TRBV19,NA,CASSMPGRVWVNEQFF,TGTGCCAGTAGTATGCCGGGTAGGGTGTGGGTCAATGAGCAGTTCTTC
TRBJ2-7,NA,TRBV29-1,NA,CSARGGSSYEQYF,TGCAGCGCCCGAGGTGGCAGCTCCTACGAGCAGTACTTC
TRBJ2-3,NA,TRBV5-6,NA,CASTSPGARTDTQYF,TGTGCCAGCACTTCCCCGGGGGCCCGCACAGATACGCAGTATTTT
TRBJ2-7,NA,TRBV7-6,NA,CASSLGAPYEQYF,TGTGCCAGCAGCTTAGGAGCCCCTTACGAGCAGTACTTC
TRBJ2-1,TRBD2,TRBV9,NA,CASSIVAGAYNEQFF,TGTGCCAGCAGCATAGTAGCGGGGGCTTACAATGAGCAGTTCTTC
TRBJ2-5,NA,TRBV5-1,NA,CASSLAGRGDQETQYF,TGCGCCAGCAGCTTGGCCGGCCGGGGCGACCAAGAGACCCAGTACTTC
TRBJ1-2,NA,TRBV3-1/TRBV3-2,NA,CASSQDVKGYTF,TGTGCCAGCAGCCAAGATGTTAAGGGCTACACCTTC
TRBJ1-5,NA,TRBV5-8,NA,CASSMPHGQPQHF,TGTGCCAGCAGCATGCCGCATGGTCAGCCCCAGCATTTT
TRBJ2-7,NA,TRBV5-1,NA,CASSLTGVDSYEQYF,TGCGCCAGCAGCCTGACAGGCGTCGACTCCTACGAGCAGTACTTC
TRBJ1-1,NA,TRBV7-9,NA,CASSLLLGKGTEAFF,TGTGCCAGCAGCTTACTCCTGGGAAAAGGGACTGAAGCTTTCTTT
TRBJ2-5,NA,TRBV3-1/TRBV3-2,NA,CASSQGLPRLRETQYF,TGTGCCAGCAGCCAAGGCCTTCCGAGGCTCCGGGAGACCCAGTACTTC
TRBJ1-3,NA,TRBV5-5,once,CASSPRNHRAGSGNTIYF,TGTGCCAGCAGCCCCCGAAATCACAGGGCGGGCTCTGGAAACACCATATATTTT
TRBJ1-2,TRBD1,TRBV29-1,NA,CSVGTGYGYTF,TGCAGCGTCGGGACAGGCTATGGCTACACCTTC
TRBJ2-7,NA,TRBV5-4,NA,CASSLGSGRSGRYEQYF,TGTGCCAGCAGCTTGGGCTCAGGGCGGTCTGGGCGCTACGAGCAGTACTTC
TRBJ1-1,TRBD1,TRBV6-5,NA,CASRPTGGSEAFF,TGTGCCAGCAGACCCACAGGGGGCAGCGAAGCTTTCTTT
TRBJ2-7,TRBD2,TRBV7-2,NA,CASSLALLAGVTSYEQYF,TGTGCCAGCAGCTTAGCGCTACTAGCGGGGGTTACCTCCTACGAGCAGTACTTC
TRBJ2-1,NA,TRBV20-1,NA,CSAANYNEQFF,TGCAGTGCTGCAAACTACAATGAGCAGTTCTTC
TRBJ1-6,TRBD1,TRBV4-2,NA,CASSQDLLRGLYNSPLHF,TGTGCCAGCAGCCAAGATCTATTGAGGGGGCTCTATAATTCACCCCTCCACTTT
TRBJ2-5,NA,TRBV7-2,NA,CASIPRAGWETQYF,TGTGCCAGCATCCCCCGGGCGGGTTGGGAGACCCAGTACTTC
TRBJ2-7,TRBD1,TRBV4-1,NA,CASSPGTGPSYEQYF,TGCGCCAGCAGCCCCGGGACAGGTCCATCCTACGAGCAGTACTTC